Listed below are T cell receptor beta chains from one sample, sequenced in a study of blood T cell repertoires in COVID-19. Sequencing was performed with immunoSEQ multiplex PCR; in TCRdb, only in-frame clones are kept and a portion is missing. This sample carries nearly 95,000 clones, over 65% of them seen once, and the ten largest clones take 3.5% to 4%. Sequenced material: peripheral blood. Receptors originate from a man in his 70s with COVID-19, enrolled during active disease. Both conserved end residues are part of each CDR3. D genes are given only for firm matches. The listing skips clone size in some rows; elsewhere it reads once, few, many or a size class.

j_call,d_call,clone_size,v_call,cdr3_aa,cdr3_nt
TRBJ2-7,.,.,TRBV6-1,CASSEHRTYEQYF,TGTGCCAGCAGTGAACACAGAACTTACGAGCAGTACTTC
TRBJ1-5,.,.,TRBV19,CASSGVQGHQPQHF,TGTGCCAGTAGTGGGGTACAGGGACATCAGCCCCAGCATTTT
TRBJ1-2,.,.,TRBV29-1,CSVEGEFGPHGDYGYTF,TGCAGCGTTGAAGGGGAATTTGGACCCCACGGGGACTATGGCTACACCTTC
TRBJ2-7,.,.,TRBV7-2,CASSSIQKTQYF,TGTGCCAGCAGCTCCATACAGAAGACGCAGTACTTC
TRBJ2-5,TRBD2,few,TRBV30,CAWSLTSGYQETQYF,TGTGCCTGGTCTCTGACTAGCGGGTACCAAGAGACCCAGTACTTC
TRBJ2-1,TRBD2,.,TRBV27,CASSLGGGLQFF,TGTGCCAGCAGTTTAGGGGGGGGTTTGCAGTTCTTC
TRBJ2-7,.,.,TRBV7-9,CASSLSGGYEQYF,TGTGCCAGCAGCTTATCAGGAGGCTACGAGCAGTACTTC
TRBJ1-2,.,once,TRBV2,CASSEFRGSDGYTF,TGTGCCAGCAGTGAATTCCGGGGATCCGATGGCTACACCTTC
TRBJ2-7,.,.,TRBV28,CASSSPRSGYSYEQYF,TGTGCCAGCAGTTCCCCGAGGTCGGGGTACTCCTACGAGCAGTACTTC
TRBJ1-2,.,.,TRBV24-1,CATSTAGAANYGYTF,TGTGCCACCAGTACCGCAGGGGCGGCTAACTATGGCTACACCTTC
TRBJ2-3,.,.,TRBV5-1,CASSLDSRDTQYF,TGCGCCAGCAGCTTGGACAGTCGAGATACGCAGTATTTT
TRBJ1-1,.,.,TRBV3-1/TRBV3-2,CASSLTEPHEAFF,TGTGCCAGCAGCCTCACAGAACCCCATGAAGCTTTCTTT
TRBJ2-1,TRBD2,.,TRBV7-3,CASSSGGEQFF,TGTGCCAGCAGCTCGGGAGGTGAGCAGTTCTTC
TRBJ2-7,TRBD2,once,TRBV7-8,CASSFGASGRVDEQYF,TGTGCCAGCAGCTTTGGGGCTAGCGGGAGAGTAGACGAGCAGTACTTC
TRBJ2-5,.,once,TRBV7-8,CASSYMVDSSSETQYF,TGTGCCAGCAGCTACATGGTGGACAGTAGTTCGGAGACCCAGTACTTC
TRBJ1-2,TRBD1,.,TRBV24-1,CATSDGDRGYGYTF,TGTGCCACCAGTGATGGTGACAGGGGATATGGCTACACCTTC
TRBJ2-7,.,.,TRBV10-3,CAIRGCNRGSSYEQYF,TGTGCCATCAGGGGCTGCAACCGGGGGAGCTCCTACGAGCAGTACTTC
TRBJ1-5,.,few,TRBV6-6,CASVGGAGQPQHF,TGTGCCAGCGTGGGGGGGGCGGGGCAGCCCCAGCATTTT
TRBJ2-1,TRBD2,.,TRBV11-2,CASSFGLAEYNEQFF,TGTGCCAGCAGCTTCGGGCTAGCGGAATACAATGAGCAGTTCTTC
TRBJ1-4,.,.,TRBV6-5,CASTKGSGEKLFF,TGTGCCAGCACCAAGGGGTCTGGTGAAAAACTGTTTTTT
TRBJ1-1,.,.,TRBV18,CASSPGTPSTEAFF,TGTGCCAGCTCCCCAGGGACTCCGAGTACTGAAGCTTTCTTT
TRBJ1-1,.,few,TRBV24-1,CATSAPGAEAFF,TGTGCCACCAGTGCCCCAGGGGCTGAAGCTTTCTTT
TRBJ2-3,.,.,TRBV28,CASSLLRGTPRLVDTQYF,TGTGCCAGCAGTTTACTACGCGGGACTCCCAGGCTAGTAGATACGCAGTATTTT
TRBJ2-7,.,.,TRBV9,CASPRDWERFSSYEQYF,TGTGCCAGCCCCCGGGACTGGGAGCGGTTTAGCTCCTACGAGCAGTACTTC
TRBJ2-3,TRBD2,few,TRBV5-1,CASSLLAASTDTQYF,TGCGCCAGCAGCTTGCTAGCGGCTAGCACAGATACGCAGTATTTT
TRBJ1-2,.,.,TRBV28,CASSLSRTGGSGYTF,TGTGCCAGCAGTTTATCCCGGACGGGGGGAAGTGGCTACACCTTC
TRBJ2-7,.,.,TRBV6-5,CASAGGYLTYEQYF,TGTGCCAGCGCTGGCGGCTACCTAACCTACGAGCAGTACTTC
TRBJ1-2,.,.,TRBV18,CASSPQGGDGYTF,TGTGCCAGCTCACCACAGGGGGGGGATGGCTACACCTTC
TRBJ2-7,TRBD2,.,TRBV4-3,CASSPVGGRVDEQYF,TGCGCCAGCAGCCCGGTGGGCGGGAGAGTTGACGAGCAGTACTTC
TRBJ2-7,TRBD1,.,TRBV30,CAWSPTGGLYEQYF,TGTGCCTGGAGTCCGACAGGGGGACTCTACGAGCAGTACTTC
TRBJ1-1,.,.,TRBV7-9,CASSLRGQFNTEAFF,TGTGCCAGCAGTTTACGCGGACAGTTTAACACTGAAGCTTTCTTT
TRBJ1-6,TRBD1,few,TRBV27,CASSFARGGPSSYNSPLHF,TGTGCCAGCAGTTTTGCGCGAGGGGGCCCTAGCTCCTATAATTCACCCCTCCACTTT